This TCR beta chain was obtained from a study of neurological immune-mediated disorders. In this sample, this clonotype turned up many times. MiXCR, applied by TCRdb to the 5' RACE reads, yields one record per CDR3 protein. The repertoire holds some 66,000 distinct CDR3 sequences, 4.1% seen once, with approximately 2.7% in the top ten. The sequence was collected from a man in his fifties with multiple sclerosis. The sequenced sample consisted of PBMCs.

The DNA for the CDR3 is TGCGCCAGCAGCCAAAGAGCGGGGGCTGGAGGAGAGACCCAGTACTTC. Translated: CASSQRAGAGGETQYF. The chain uses TRBV4-1 and TRBJ2-5; TRBD2 matches 8 bases. The CDR3 runs 16 residues. After removal of 2 bases from V and 4 bases from J, the junction contained 9 bases not matched to a gene. CDR1 and CDR2 from the germline V gene are MGHRA and YSYEKL.